One and the same sample provided the 12 T cell receptor beta chains below, sequenced in a study of T cell repertoires in cytomegalovirus infection. One entry per CDR3 protein results from TCRdb running MiXCR on the reads. The table shows about 310,000 distinct CDR3 sequences, with roughly 25% occurring only once. What these receptors recognize is not known. Sequenced here: cultured PBMCs, sampled from culture after CMV antigen stimulation. These receptor sequences come from a human donor in good health (CMV status not recorded). Some clones in this sample may be carry-over from other donors' samples.

This clonotype was counted only a few times. A junction boundary mismatches the germline segment, possibly from a read error. This chain connects TRBV9 to TRBJ1-3, with 7 positions matching TRBD1. The CDR3 is 16 residues long. Germline V gene data show CDR1 as SGDLS and CDR2 as YYNGEE. CDR3 nucleotide sequence: TGTGCCAACAGCGTAGGCCCAGGGGGGTCTGGAAACACCATATATTTT. Protein sequence: CANSVGPGGSGNTIYF.

The rearrangement joins TRBV11-3 to TRBJ2-1; D not resolved. Trimming took off 2 bases at V and 5 bases at J, with 10 bases between the two ends. The CDR3 extends over 14 amino acids. Germline V lookup: CDR1 SGHNT, CDR2 YENEEA. CDR3 sequence: CASSLIGPNNEQFF. The DNA of the CDR3 is TGTGCCAGCAGCTTAATAGGTCCAAACAATGAGCAGTTCTTC.

The chain recombines TRBV7-6 with TRBJ2-1, with D possibly called TRBD1 or TRBD2 (5 bases each). Germline-derived CDR1 and CDR2 are SGHVS and FNYEAQ. V lost 5 bases, J lost 13 bases, and 24 bases lay in between. The CDR3 loop spans 15 amino acids. The CDR3 DNA sequence: TGTGCCAGCAGCCCCTGGCTAGGGACCGCCCCCCCTCAGTTCTTC. The encoded protein is CASSPWLGTAPPQFF.

This clonotype was seen repeatedly, ten times or more. This chain links TRBV7-2 with TRBJ2-5; TRBD2 aligns across 8 bases. After removal of 6 bases from V and 4 bases from J, the junction contained 10 bases not matched to a gene. In germline, CDR1 is SGHTA, CDR2 FQGNSA. The length of the CDR3 is 15 residues. CDR3 in amino acids: CASRPWTGGGETQYF. In nucleotides, the CDR3 is TGTGCCAGCAGACCATGGACCGGGGGGGGAGAGACCCAGTACTTC.

In its sample, this clonotype was seen many times. This chain joins TRBV7-8 and TRBJ2-6; weak D call: TRBD2 (6 bases). Germline V gene sequence: CDR1 SGHVS, CDR2 FQNEAQ. Between the trimmed V and J ends, which lost 1 base and 0 bases, there was a span of 19 bases. The CDR3 runs 20 residues. CDR3 loop: CASSLVNSLAQSSGANVLTF. The DNA for the CDR3 is TGTGCCAGCAGCTTAGTTAACTCGCTAGCGCAAAGCTCTGGGGCCAACGTCCTGACTTTC.

The chain joins TRBV7-2 to TRBJ2-6, with 8 bases lining up with TRBD1. This CDR3 has 18 residues. The germline CDR1 and CDR2 sequences are SGHTA and FQGNSA. J gave up 1 base and V 3 bases, and 8 bases lay outside the gene matches. As DNA, the CDR3 is TGTGCCAGCAGCTTCCGACAGGGGCGGGAATCTGGGGCCAACGTCCTGACTTTC. Protein product: CASSFRQGRESGANVLTF. Full variable domain (outside the CDR3, taken from reference TRBV7-2 and TRBJ2-6): GAGVSQSPSNKVTEKGKDVELRCDPISGHTALYWYRQSLGQGLEFLIYFQGNSAPDKSGLPSDRFSAERTGGSVSTLTIQRTQQEDSAVYLCASSFRQGRESGANVLTFGAGSRLTVL.

The chain carries TRBV11-2 and TRBJ2-3; D is perhaps TRBD1 (5 bases). Trimming cost V 4 bases and J 8 bases, with 13 bases left between them. From germline, CDR1 is SGHAT and CDR2 FQNNGV. The CDR3 consists of 13 residues. In DNA form, the CDR3 reads TGTGCCAGCAGCTCCCGTAGAAGGGGTACGCAGTATTTT. As protein: CASSSRRRGTQYF.

This clonotype was observed a single time. Sequence at one end of the junction differs from germline and may be a read error. The V gene is TRBV25-1, the J gene TRBJ2-5; 7 bases fit TRBD2. Germline loops: CDR1 MGHDK, CDR2 SYGVNS. There are 14 residues in the CDR3. The CDR3 region is CAGSEAGSSGTQYF. The DNA for the CDR3 is TGTGCCGGCAGTGAAGCGGGGTCCTCCGGGACCCAGTACTTC.

Many counts were recorded for this clonotype. This chain links TRBV7-2 with TRBJ1-2; no firm D call. CDR3 size: 14 residues. From germline, CDR1 is SGHTA and CDR2 FQGNSA. V was shortened by 1 base and J by 4 bases, with 10 bases between the two germline ends. This CDR3 is CASSLVRESYGYTF. In DNA form, the CDR3 reads TGTGCCAGCAGCTTAGTGCGGGAGAGCTATGGCTACACCTTC.

This rearrangement joins TRBV7-9 to TRBJ2-5, with D hard to call. In germline, CDR1 is SEHNR, CDR2 FQNEAQ (reference sequence). The CDR3 totals 13 residues. Trimming pared 1 base from V and 9 bases from J, leaving 12 bases between. In nucleotides, the CDR3 is TGTGCCAGCAGCTTAGTGGTCCCGCTACCCCAGTACTTC. Its translation is CASSLVVPLPQYF.

In this sample, this clonotype turned up many times. This chain links TRBV7-2 with TRBJ2-5; D is ambiguous. The V and J ends lost 2 bases and 5 bases respectively, with 9 bases between them. This CDR3 is built from 13 residues. Germline loops: CDR1 SGHTA, CDR2 FQGNSA. The CDR3 region has the DNA TGTGCCAGCAGCTTAAGTCTCTGGGAGACCCAGTACTTC. This codes for CASSLSLWETQYF.

This clonotype was observed many times. The chain combines TRBV7-2 with TRBJ2-7; 8 bases agree with TRBD2. The CDR3 consists of 14 residues. J was trimmed by 0 bases and V by 5 bases; bases with no gene match: 3. The germline CDR1 and CDR2 sequences are SGHTA and FQGNSA. The CDR3 DNA follows: TGTGCCAGCAGCACTAGCGGCTCCTCCTACGAGCAGTACTTC. Protein product: CASSTSGSSYEQYF.